This T cell receptor beta chain was identified during a study of blood T cell repertoires in COVID-19. Study in general: There were acute and convalescent COVID-19 samples, and they came from the United States, Italy and Spain.

CDR3 length equals 17 residues. V shed 0 bases and J shed 4 bases, with 17 bases lying between them. Participant ages covered about 18 to 89 years across 24 US areas. Researchers sorted participants into cohorts using their self-reported clinical history. The study recruited exposed participants who had met a COVID-19 case within 2 weeks before entry. This table comes from immunoSEQ multiplex PCR, and its TCRdb copy is limited to in-frame clones, with some not included. In the table there are fewer than 350,000 clones, around nine tenths of which are singletons. The sequence came from a woman aged 25-40 years who had been exposed to COVID-19. V gene TRBV5-7 combines with J gene TRBJ1-3; tentatively, D is TRBD1 (5 bases). TRBV5-7 is labeled an ORF, and its function is uncertain. Sequencing used PBMCs or T cells enriched from blood (not recorded which). For the CDR3, the DNA is TGTGCCAGCAGCTTGGTCGGGGGGGTCCCCTCAGGAAACACCATATATTTT. Its protein product is CASSLVGGVPSGNTIYF.